These T cell receptor beta chains were read from a single sample in a study of radiotherapy plus CTLA-4 blockade in lung cancer. TCRdb's copy holds only in-frame clones and misses some; the assay was immunoSEQ multiplex PCR. The sample carries around 99,000 clones, around 88% recorded once. The sequenced sample was peripheral blood, obtained from a patient treated with radiotherapy plus ipilimumab. The receptor set was obtained from a human donor with non-small cell lung cancer that progressed on radiotherapy plus ipilimumab. Both conserved end residues are part of each CDR3. A D gene is named only where the DNA matches it firmly. Size is stated for part of the rows, as once, few or many counts, or as a class when the clone is expanded.

V gene	J gene	D gene	clone size	CDR3 protein	CDR3 DNA
TRBV19	TRBJ1-5	NA	NA	CASSHNDQPQHF	TGTGCCAGTAGTCACAACGATCAGCCCCAGCATTTT
TRBV5-6	TRBJ2-3	NA	NA	CASSLVTDTQYF	TGTGCCAGCAGCTTGGTAACAGATACGCAGTATTTT
TRBV6-1	TRBJ1-5	NA	NA	CASSQEPQSNQPQHF	TGTGCCAGCTCGCAGGAGCCGCAGAGCAATCAGCCCCAGCATTTT
TRBV11-1	TRBJ2-4	TRBD2	NA	CASSSPAGRQYF	TGTGCCAGCAGCTCTCCAGCGGGAAGGCAGTACTTC
TRBV19	TRBJ2-5	TRBD2	NA	CASSPGLAGVETQYF	TGTGCCAGTAGTCCGGGACTAGCGGGAGTGGAGACCCAGTACTTC
TRBV5-8	TRBJ2-1	TRBD2	once	CASSFMGSGRSYNEQFF	TGTGCCAGCAGCTTCATGGGTAGCGGGAGATCCTACAATGAGCAGTTCTTC
TRBV11-2	TRBJ2-7	TRBD2	NA	CASSFGTSGMYEQYF	TGTGCCAGCAGCTTCGGGACTAGCGGGATGTACGAGCAGTACTTC
TRBV5-1	TRBJ1-2	TRBD1	NA	CASSPWTGESYGYTF	TGCGCCAGCAGCCCCTGGACAGGGGAGAGCTATGGCTACACCTTC
TRBV6-1	TRBJ2-7	TRBD2	NA	CASSLGLAETYEQYF	TGTGCCAGCAGTCTAGGACTAGCGGAAACCTACGAGCAGTACTTC
TRBV5-1	TRBJ2-3	TRBD2	NA	CASSLGAGGPDTQYF	TGCGCCAGCAGCTTGGGAGCGGGAGGACCAGATACGCAGTATTTT
TRBV6-5	TRBJ2-5	TRBD2	NA	CASRGTSERPQYF	TGTGCCAGCAGAGGTACTAGCGAGCGCCCGCAGTACTTC
TRBV5-1	TRBJ2-7	TRBD2	once	CASGRLAGTYEQYF	TGCGCCAGCGGCAGGCTAGCGGGGACATACGAGCAGTACTTC
TRBV5-6	TRBJ1-5	TRBD1	NA	CASSLGGGASPGQPQHF	TGTGCCAGCAGCTTGGGAGGGGGCGCATCTCCTGGTCAGCCCCAGCATTTT
TRBV12-2	TRBJ2-3	NA	NA	CASRFALAGPSDTQYF	TGTGCAAGTCGCTTCGCACTAGCGGGACCCTCAGATACGCAGTATTTT
TRBV2	TRBJ2-6	NA	NA	CASKKHDGNSGANVLTF	TGTGCCAGCAAGAAACATGACGGAAACTCTGGGGCCAACGTCCTGACTTTC
TRBV9	TRBJ2-3	TRBD2	NA	CASSVGASGRTDTQYF	TGTGCCAGCAGCGTAGGGGCTAGCGGACGCACAGATACGCAGTATTTT
TRBV11-2	TRBJ1-1	NA	NA	CASSTWKEGTAFF	TGTGCCAGCAGCACCTGGAAGGAGGGAACAGCTTTCTTT
TRBV6-1	TRBJ2-7	TRBD2	NA	CASSEGGGRHEQYF	TGTGCCAGCAGTGAGGGGGGAGGGCGGCACGAGCAGTACTTC
TRBV5-6	TRBJ2-3	TRBD1	NA	CASSPGQGTDTQYF	TGTGCCAGCAGCCCGGGACAGGGGACAGATACGCAGTATTTT
TRBV19	TRBJ1-2	TRBD1	NA	CASSTDLDRGRSGYTF	TGTGCCAGTAGTACAGACTTGGACAGGGGACGTTCTGGCTACACCTTC
TRBV4-2	TRBJ1-6	NA	NA	CASSQDPILSSYNSPLHF	TGTGCCAGCAGCCAAGATCCCATCCTGAGCTCCTATAATTCACCCCTCCACTTT
TRBV7-9	TRBJ2-2	NA	once	CASSLNTGELFF	TGTGCCAGCAGCCTGAACACCGGGGAGCTGTTTTTT
TRBV6-1	TRBJ1-3	TRBD1	NA	CASSPQGASGNTIYF	TGTGCCAGCAGCCCCCAGGGGGCCTCTGGAAACACCATATATTTT
TRBV30	TRBJ2-1	NA	NA	CAWKRDTYNEQFF	TGTGCCTGGAAGAGGGACACCTACAATGAGCAGTTCTTC
TRBV11-3	TRBJ2-2	TRBD2	NA	CASSPRTGLAGVMSGELFF	TGTGCCAGCAGCCCCCGGACAGGTCTAGCGGGAGTAATGTCCGGGGAGCTGTTTTTT
TRBV7-2	TRBJ2-5	NA	once	CASSSQMGRETQYF	TGTGCCAGCAGCTCCCAGATGGGGCGGGAGACCCAGTACTTC
TRBV19	TRBJ2-2	NA	NA	CASSILPLPRTGELFF	TGTGCCAGTAGTATATTGCCCCTCCCCCGCACCGGGGAGCTGTTTTTT
TRBV5-1	TRBJ2-7	NA	once	CASSLAGSYEQYF	TGCGCCAGCAGCTTGGCCGGGTCCTACGAGCAGTACTTC
TRBV19	TRBJ2-1	TRBD1	NA	CASSILGGRYNEQFF	TGTGCCAGTAGTATACTAGGGGGCAGGTACAATGAGCAGTTCTTC
TRBV7-3	TRBJ1-2	TRBD1	NA	CASSSTGTGNDGYTF	TGTGCCAGCAGCTCAACCGGGACAGGGAACGATGGCTACACCTTC
TRBV7-9	TRBJ1-3	NA	NA	CASSYSARSGPGNTIYF	TGTGCCAGCAGCTATTCCGCACGGTCAGGACCTGGAAACACCATATATTTT
TRBV4-1	TRBJ1-1	NA	NA	CASSPAEGRTEAFF	TGCGCCAGCAGCCCCGCGGAGGGAAGAACTGAAGCTTTCTTT
TRBV11-3	TRBJ2-7	NA	NA	CASSLDGVEQYF	TGTGCCAGCAGCTTAGATGGGGTCGAGCAGTACTTC
TRBV9	TRBJ2-3	NA	NA	CASSVDFVGTDTQYF	TGTGCCAGCAGCGTAGATTTTGTAGGCACAGATACGCAGTATTTT
TRBV6-6	TRBJ2-4	NA	NA	CASSYDSLAKNIQYF	TGTGCCAGCAGTTACGACTCCCTAGCCAAAAACATTCAGTACTTC
TRBV2	TRBJ1-5	TRBD1	NA	CASSTGVPASPQHF	TGTGCCAGCAGTACAGGGGTTCCAGCCTCGCCCCAGCATTTT
TRBV18	TRBJ2-7	NA	NA	CASSPGGTGREQYF	TGTGCCAGCTCACCCGGAGGAACAGGGAGAGAGCAGTACTTC
TRBV2	TRBJ1-5	NA	NA	CATARGGGQPQHF	TGTGCCACAGCAAGGGGAGGGGGTCAGCCCCAGCATTTT
TRBV5-1	TRBJ2-1	TRBD1	NA	CASSIGTGANEQFF	TGCGCCAGCAGCATCGGGACAGGGGCAAATGAGCAGTTCTTC
TRBV15	TRBJ1-5	NA	few	CATSRVGRGPDQPQHF	TGTGCCACCAGCAGAGTCGGAAGGGGACCAGATCAGCCCCAGCATTTT
TRBV9	TRBJ1-3	TRBD1	few	CASSVASTGALGNTIYF	TGTGCCAGCAGCGTAGCCTCGACAGGGGCCCTAGGAAACACCATATATTTT
TRBV5-5	TRBJ2-3	TRBD2	NA	CASSARLAGGTDTQYF	TGTGCCAGCAGCGCTAGACTAGCGGGAGGCACAGATACGCAGTATTTT
TRBV18	TRBJ2-5	NA	NA	CASSPKEETQYF	TGTGCCAGCTCCCCTAAAGAAGAGACCCAGTACTTC
TRBV15	TRBJ2-3	NA	NA	CATQSGGGPPDTQYF	TGTGCCACCCAGAGCGGAGGCGGACCCCCAGATACGCAGTATTTT
TRBV10-1	TRBJ2-7	NA	NA	CASSEGSYEQYF	TGCGCCAGCAGTGAGGGCAGCTACGAGCAGTACTTC
TRBV6-5	TRBJ1-2	NA	NA	CASSYRQRNYGYTF	TGTGCCAGCAGTTACCGACAGCGTAACTATGGCTACACCTTC
TRBV7-9	TRBJ2-7	NA	few	CASSLGGSLSYEQYF	TGTGCCAGCAGCTTGGGTGGGAGCTTGTCCTACGAGCAGTACTTC
TRBV6-1	TRBJ2-7	TRBD2	NA	CASKMSSGKYEQYF	TGTGCCAGCAAGATGTCTAGCGGGAAGTACGAGCAGTACTTC
TRBV5-5	TRBJ2-3	TRBD2	NA	CASSLPGTSGADTQYF	TGTGCCAGCAGCTTGCCCGGGACTAGCGGAGCAGATACGCAGTATTTT
TRBV6-5	TRBJ2-7	TRBD1	NA	CASSGTGVYYEQYF	TGTGCCAGCAGCGGGACAGGGGTATACTACGAGCAGTACTTC
TRBV10-3	TRBJ2-7	NA	few	CAISESRGQYF	TGTGCCATCAGTGAGTCAAGGGGGCAGTACTTC
TRBV30	TRBJ1-1	TRBD1	once	CAWSVGVGQGWTEAFF	TGTGCCTGGAGTGTAGGGGTCGGACAGGGGTGGACTGAAGCTTTCTTT
TRBV7-9	TRBJ2-1	NA	NA	CASSLVGLSNEQFF	TGTGCCAGCAGCTTAGTGGGACTTAGCAATGAGCAGTTCTTC
TRBV19	TRBJ1-1	NA	NA	CASSMDYDTEAFF	TGTGCCAGTAGTATGGACTACGACACTGAAGCTTTCTTT
TRBV6-1	TRBJ2-7	TRBD2	NA	CASSETVWGGQYF	TGTGCCAGCAGTGAAACCGTGTGGGGGGGGCAGTACTTC